These T cell receptor beta chains were read from a single sample in a study of blood T cell repertoires in COVID-19. Generated by immunoSEQ multiplex PCR, the TCRdb table keeps only in-frame clones and is missing some. Of 95,000 to 150,000 clones in the sample, around three quarters are singletons; the top ten hold roughly 17%. Sequencing was done on a sample of peripheral blood. The receptors come from a man aged 55-75 years with active or convalescent COVID-19. The CDR3 runs from the conserved cysteine through the conserved F or W. The D gene is left open where the match is weak. For some rows the clone size is stated as once, few or many, or as a class when expanded; others skip it.

j_call clone_size v_call d_call cdr3_nt cdr3_aa
TRBJ2-7 . TRBV2 . TGTGCCAGCACCATGAGGCGGATCTACGAGCAGTACTTC CASTMRRIYEQYF
TRBJ2-3 . TRBV18 TRBD2 TGTGCCAGCTCACCACCGCGAGGACTAGCGGGAGGGCCGAGCACAGATACGCAGTATTTT CASSPPRGLAGGPSTDTQYF
TRBJ2-7 . TRBV3-1/TRBV3-2 . TGTGCCAGCAGTGACGGCGGGACGACCTACGAGCAGTACTTC CASSDGGTTYEQYF
TRBJ2-7 . TRBV12-3/TRBV12-4 TRBD2 TGTGCCAGCAGTTTAGCGCCAGCGGGAGGCAAGTACTTC CASSLAPAGGKYF
TRBJ2-7 few TRBV7-8 TRBD1 TGTGCCAGCAGGCCGACAGGGCGCTACGAGCAGTACTTC CASRPTGRYEQYF
TRBJ2-2 . TRBV10-2 TRBD1 TGCGCCAGCAGGCAGAGGACAGGGAACACCGGGGAGCTGTTTTTT CASRQRTGNTGELFF
TRBJ2-7 . TRBV9 TRBD2 TGTGCCAGCAGCGTGCTGGCGGGAGACAACGAGCAGTACTTC CASSVLAGDNEQYF
TRBJ2-1 . TRBV3-1/TRBV3-2 TRBD2 TGTGCCAGCAGCCCCGCGGGAGGGCCAGCGAATGAGCAGTTCTTC CASSPAGGPANEQFF
TRBJ2-2 few TRBV6-6 . TGTGCCAGCAGTTTCGACACCGGGGAGCTGTTTTTT CASSFDTGELFF
TRBJ1-1 . TRBV3-1/TRBV3-2 . TGTGCCAGCAGCCAACTAGGACAGGAAGCTTTCTTT CASSQLGQEAFF
TRBJ2-7 . TRBV6-4 TRBD2 TGTGCCACCTTAGCGGGAGGAGACGAGCAGTACTTC CATLAGGDEQYF